The 26 T cell receptor beta chains presented below share a single source sample, sequenced in a study of shared clonotypes between healthy human individuals. TCRdb keeps only in-frame clones here, not all; method: immunoSEQ multiplex PCR. The sample consists of approximately 2.3 million clones, just over 90% of them appearing once. The sequencing sample was made of naive CD4+ T cells from PBMCs. Subset here: CD45RA+ positively selected. These receptors all come from a young man in good health. Some clones in this sample may be carry-over from other donors' samples.

V gene TRBV7-3 combines with J gene TRBJ2-3; 10 bases map to TRBD1. Trimming removed 4 bases from V and 3 bases from J; junction bases left unmatched: 7. The CDR3 consists of 16 residues. Germline loops: CDR1 SGHTA, CDR2 FQGTGA. CDR3 residues: CASSSGTGVLTDTQYF. The CDR3 nucleotides read TGTGCCAGCAGCTCAGGGACAGGGGTTCTGACAGATACGCAGTATTTT.

This clone was counted a few times. The chain uses TRBV28 and TRBJ1-1; 9 bases line up with TRBD1. Losses at the gene ends were 5 bases for V and 8 bases for J; bases not matched to a gene: 6. There are 13 residues in the CDR3. In germline, CDR1 is MDHEN, CDR2 SYDVKM. The CDR3 protein is CASSHRGPDEAFF. CDR3 in DNA: TGTGCCAGCAGTCACAGGGGGCCCGACGAAGCTTTCTTT.

The chain has TRBV6-5 and TRBJ2-7; D not resolved. Germline lookup yields CDR1 MNHEY and CDR2 SVGAGI. Trimming stripped 0 bases from V and 3 bases from J, with 15 bases between. The CDR3 is 16 amino acids. In DNA form, the CDR3 reads TGTGCCAGCAGTTACTCGATAACGGCCCGACACTACGAGCAGTACTTC. Amino acids: CASSYSITARHYEQYF.

V and J are TRBV6-6 and TRBJ2-7; 7 nucleotides align to TRBD1. V lost 6 bases, J lost 0 bases, and 5 bases stayed unmatched. This CDR3 comprises 14 residues. Germline V gene data show CDR1 as MNHNY and CDR2 as SVGAGI (reference sequence). For the CDR3, the DNA is TGTGCCAGCAGAGAAGGGACAGTCTCCTACGAGCAGTACTTC. Translated: CASREGTVSYEQYF.

The genes are TRBV29-1 and TRBJ1-1, with D tentatively TRBD1 (6 bases). This CDR3 contains 13 residues. V shed 7 bases and J shed 5 bases, with 17 bases lying between them. The germline V gene encodes CDR1 SQVTM and CDR2 ANQGSEA. The CDR3 nucleotides are TGCAGCGCCGCAAGCGGGGGGCGAACTGAAGCTTTCTTT. The encoded protein is CSAASGGRTEAFF.

This chain uses TRBV25-1 with TRBJ2-7, with D perhaps TRBD1 (5 bases). V lost 1 base and J 4 bases, leaving 17 bases between the germline ends. This CDR3 contains 16 residues. Germline values: CDR1 MGHDK, CDR2 SYGVNS. CDR3: CASSELEGARRYEQYF. The CDR3 DNA follows: TGTGCCAGCAGTGAATTGGAAGGGGCCCGTCGGTACGAGCAGTACTTC.

V and J are TRBV28 and TRBJ1-5; D not resolved. Germline V gene data show CDR1 as MDHEN and CDR2 as SYDVKM. V lost 5 bases and J lost 15, with 17 bases in between. CDR3 length equals 12 residues. The CDR3 spells CASSLQTKVAHF. The CDR3 DNA reads as TGTGCCAGCAGTCTTCAGACTAAGGTAGCGCATTTT.

J is TRBJ1-1 and V is TRBV18; TRBD1 agrees at 10 bases. V trimming: 5 bases; J trimming: 2 bases; junction bases outside the gene matches: 5. The CDR3 contains 15 residues. Germline V CDR1 and CDR2: KGHSH, LQKENI. CDR3 region: CASSSGQGGNTEAFF. The CDR3 bases are TGTGCCAGCTCATCAGGACAGGGGGGTAACACTGAAGCTTTCTTT. Based on the CDR3 plus reference TRBV18 and TRBJ1-1, the full variable domain is NAGVMQNPRHLVRRRGQEARLRCSPMKGHSHVYWYRQLPEEGLKFMVYLQKENIIDESGMPKERFSAEFPKEGPSILRIQQVVRGDSAAYFCASSSGQGGNTEAFFGQGTRLTVV.

J is TRBJ2-6 and V is TRBV28, with TRBD1 matching 9 bases. The CDR3 runs 15 residues. Germline trimming cut 4 bases from V and 9 bases from J; bases unmatched to any gene: 7. Germline CDR1 MDHEN, CDR2 SYDVKM. The CDR3 sequence is CASSSPGQGYNVLTF. The CDR3, as DNA: TGTGCCAGCAGTTCTCCGGGACAGGGTTACAACGTCCTGACTTTC.

This rearrangement joins TRBV6-1 to TRBJ1-2, with no clear D. Germline lookup yields CDR1 MNHNS and CDR2 SASEGT. Trimming pared 2 bases from V and 8 bases from J, leaving 9 bases between. This CDR3 is built from 12 residues. CDR3 nucleotides: TGTGCCAGCAGTGAACCCCGCGGCGGCTACACCTTC. Its translation: CASSEPRGGYTF.

This sequence joins TRBV27 and TRBJ1-2; weak D call: TRBD1 (6 bases). The germline gives CDR1 MNHEY, CDR2 SMNVEV (reference sequence). With 5 bases removed from V and 4 bases from J, the gap between germline ends came to 14 bases. The CDR3 has 14 residues. CDR3 coding DNA: TGTGCCAGCAGTCCCTACAGGGCGGGCTATGGCTACACCTTC. It translates to CASSPYRAGYGYTF.

The gene calls are TRBV2 and TRBJ2-5; tentatively, D is TRBD2 (6 bases). The germline V gene encodes CDR1 SNHLY and CDR2 FYNNEI. V lost 7 bases and J 10 bases, leaving 13 bases between the germline ends. The CDR3 has 11 residues. Written as DNA, the CDR3 is TGTGCCAGCACCGCCGCCGGGGGCCAGTACTTC. It yields the protein CASTAAGGQYF.

The chain uses TRBV28 and TRBJ2-2; 12 bases are shared with TRBD2. The CDR3 is 16 residues long. The V gene end was trimmed by 2 bases and the J gene end by 5 bases; junction bases not matched to a gene: 3. In germline, CDR1 is MDHEN, CDR2 SYDVKM. This chain's CDR3 is CASSLAGTSGTGELFF. The CDR3 DNA reads TGTGCCAGCAGTTTAGCGGGGACTAGCGGGACCGGGGAGCTGTTTTTT.

This chain uses TRBV10-1 with TRBJ2-1, with 10 bases aligning to TRBD2. This CDR3 contains 15 residues. V trimming: 4 bases; J trimming: 6 bases; junction bases outside the gene matches: 6. Germline CDR1 WNHNN, CDR2 SYGVQD (reference sequence). CDR3 in amino acids: CASSARLAGLNEQFF. CDR3 DNA sequence: TGCGCCAGCAGTGCCAGACTAGCGGGTCTCAATGAGCAGTTCTTC.

This clone turned up a few times. V is TRBV28 and J is TRBJ1-2; D not certain. V was clipped by 3 bases and J by 7 bases, with 12 bases between them. CDR1 MDHEN and CDR2 SYDVKM come from the germline V gene. This CDR3 contains 13 residues. CDR3 sequence: CASSLWEIRGYTF. The CDR3, as DNA: TGTGCCAGCAGTTTGTGGGAAATCCGTGGCTACACCTTC.

This chain joins TRBV19 and TRBJ2-1; possibly TRBD1 or TRBD2 for D (5 bases each). This CDR3 spans 15 amino acids. V dropped 6 bases and J dropped 9 bases, with 21 bases sitting between them. In germline, CDR1 is LNHDA, CDR2 SQIVND (reference sequence). The CDR3 DNA sequence: TGTGCCAGTAGCCCCGGGACCCACCCTCGATCTGAGCAGTTCTTC. It codes for CASSPGTHPRSEQFF. Filled out from reference TRBV19 and TRBJ2-1, the complete variable domain reads DGGITQSPKYLFRKEGQNVTLSCEQNLNHDAMYWYRQDPGQGLRLIYYSQIVNDFQKGDIAEGYSVSREKKESFPLTVTSAQKNPTAFYLCASSPGTHPRSEQFFGPGTRLTVL.

This clone was seen more than once but under ten times. Other nucleotide sequences in the sample specify the same CDR3. This chain links TRBV20-1 with TRBJ2-5; no clear D gene. This CDR3 has 11 amino acids. Germline CDR1 DFQATT, CDR2 SNEGSKA (reference sequence). V gave up 5 bases and J gave up 5 bases, with 9 bases separating them. The chain's CDR3 is CSARRQETQYF. DNA for the CDR3: TGCAGTGCTCGGCGGCAGGAGACCCAGTACTTC.

A note on this clone: Within the sample, other DNA sequences also encode this same CDR3. The chain recombines TRBV30 with TRBJ2-7; 7 nucleotides line up with TRBD1. Germline-derived CDR1 and CDR2 are GTSNPN and SVGIG (reference sequence). Trimming cost V 3 bases and J 1 base; bases outside gene matches: 0. The CDR3 contains 12 residues. CDR3 loop: CAWRGQSYEQYF. The CDR3 DNA is TGTGCCTGGAGGGGACAGTCCTACGAGCAGTACTTC. Full variable domain (remainder filled in from reference TRBV30 and TRBJ2-7): SQTIHQWPATLVQPVGSPLSLECTVEGTSNPNLYWYRQAAGRGLQLLFYSVGIGQISSEVPQNLSASRPQDRQFILSSKKLLLSDSGFYLCAWRGQSYEQYFGPGTRLTVT.

The CDR3 loop is CASSTTDVFSGNTIYF. Here the CDR3 DNA reads TGTGCCAGCAGTACCACAGACGTATTCTCTGGAAACACCATATATTTT. The chain couples TRBV28 to TRBJ1-3; D remains ambiguous. This CDR3 is built from 16 residues. Germline CDR1 MDHEN, CDR2 SYDVKM. Trimming took off 5 bases at V and 0 bases at J, with 14 bases between the two ends.

The V and J genes are TRBV5-4 and TRBJ2-7, with 11 bases fitting TRBD2. The CDR3 loop spans 16 amino acids. Germline V lookup: CDR1 SGHNT, CDR2 YYREEE (reference sequence). Trimming removed 2 bases from V and 4 bases from J; junction bases left unmatched: 8. As DNA, the CDR3 is TGTGCCAGCAGCTTCCCACTAGCGGGAGAAAGATACGAGCAGTACTTC. Protein product: CASSFPLAGERYEQYF. The full variable domain, completed using reference TRBV5-4 and TRBJ2-7, is ETGVTQSPTHLIKTRGQQVTLRCSSQSGHNTVSWYQQALGQGPQFIFQYYREEENGRGNFPPRFSGLQFPNYSSELNVNALELDDSALYLCASSFPLAGERYEQYFGPGTRLTVT.

The rearrangement links TRBV2 to TRBJ2-3; 9 bases are a match to TRBD1. J was trimmed by 5 bases and V by 6 bases; bases with no gene match: 9. Germline CDR1 reads SNHLY; CDR2 reads FYNNEI. The CDR3 loop spans 15 amino acids. CDR3 sequence: CASRETDRGIDTQYF. CDR3 in DNA: TGTGCCAGCAGGGAAACAGACAGGGGGATAGATACGCAGTATTTT.

The chain uses TRBV7-8 and TRBJ2-1; the D is unclear. With 5 bases removed from V and 0 bases from J, the gap between germline ends came to 23 bases. This CDR3 spans 19 amino acids. In germline, CDR1 is SGHVS, CDR2 FQNEAQ. The CDR3 region is CASSQLPRGPRSSYNEQFF. The DNA of the CDR3 is TGTGCCAGCAGCCAACTTCCAAGAGGACCTCGTAGCTCCTACAATGAGCAGTTCTTC.

The V and J genes are TRBV29-1 and TRBJ1-1, with D possibly matching TRBD1 (5 bases). Germline V gene sequence: CDR1 SQVTM, CDR2 ANQGSEA. This CDR3 comprises 13 residues. Trimming took off 4 bases at V and 5 bases at J, with 14 bases between the two ends. The CDR3 DNA reads TGCAGCGTTGGTATGAGGGGCAAAACTGAAGCTTTCTTT. This translates into CSVGMRGKTEAFF.

The chain couples TRBV18 to TRBJ1-3; D is undetermined. V lost 1 base to trimming and J lost 0 bases, with 13 bases between them. The CDR3 loop spans 17 amino acids. CDR1 KGHSH and CDR2 LQKENI come from the germline V gene. CDR3 loop: CASSPLPADPSGNTIYF. The CDR3 nucleotides are TGTGCCAGCTCACCACTCCCCGCAGACCCCTCTGGAAACACCATATATTTT.

The chain joins TRBV19 to TRBJ1-1; D is unclear. The CDR3 length is 14 residues. Trimming took off 3 bases at V and 7 bases at J, with 15 bases between the two ends. Germline CDR1 LNHDA, CDR2 SQIVND (reference sequence). This chain's CDR3 is CASSIGPVAGEAFF. The CDR3 DNA reads TGTGCCAGTAGTATCGGTCCAGTGGCAGGTGAAGCTTTCTTT.

Turning to this clone: This sample also contains other DNA sequences that code for the same CDR3. This chain's CDR3 is CASSVEGGTGELFF. The DNA for the CDR3 is TGTGCCAGCAGCGTAGAAGGGGGCACCGGGGAGCTGTTTTTT. The gene calls are TRBV9 and TRBJ2-2; possible D gene TRBD1, 6 bases. This CDR3 is 14 amino acids long. Trimming took 0 bases from V and 4 from J, leaving 7 bases between them. Germline lookup yields CDR1 SGDLS and CDR2 YYNGEE.